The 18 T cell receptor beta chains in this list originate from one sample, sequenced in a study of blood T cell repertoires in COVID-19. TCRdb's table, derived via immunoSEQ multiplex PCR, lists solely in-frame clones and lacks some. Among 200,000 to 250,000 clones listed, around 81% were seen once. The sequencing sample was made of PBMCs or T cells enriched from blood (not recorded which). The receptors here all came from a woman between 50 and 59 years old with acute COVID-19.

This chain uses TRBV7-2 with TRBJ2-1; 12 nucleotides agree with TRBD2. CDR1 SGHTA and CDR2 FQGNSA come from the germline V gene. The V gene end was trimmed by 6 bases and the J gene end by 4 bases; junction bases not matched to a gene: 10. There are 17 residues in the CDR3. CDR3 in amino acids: CASSLESGTSGYNEQFF. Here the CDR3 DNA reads TGTGCCAGCAGTCTCGAGAGCGGGACTAGCGGGTACAATGAGCAGTTCTTC.

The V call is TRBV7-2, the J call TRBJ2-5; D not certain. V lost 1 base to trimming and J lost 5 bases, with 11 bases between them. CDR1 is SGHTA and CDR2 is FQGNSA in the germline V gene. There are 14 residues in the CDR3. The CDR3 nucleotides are TGTGCCAGCAGCTTAGAAATCCATGCGGAGACCCAGTACTTC. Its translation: CASSLEIHAETQYF.

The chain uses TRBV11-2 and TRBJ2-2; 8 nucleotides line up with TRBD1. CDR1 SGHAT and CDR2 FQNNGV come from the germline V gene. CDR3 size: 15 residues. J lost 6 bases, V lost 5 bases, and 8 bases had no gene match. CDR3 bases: TGTGCCAGCAGCCAAGACAGGGGTAGTCCCGGGGAGCTGTTTTTT. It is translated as CASSQDRGSPGELFF.

The CDR3 sequence is CASSTMDRVRVIGFTGQPQHF. The CDR3 bases are TGTGCCAGCAGTACTATGGACAGGGTACGGGTAATTGGGTTCACCGGGCAGCCCCAGCATTTT. The J gene is TRBJ1-5, the V gene TRBV28; 8 bases are shared with TRBD1. The CDR3 consists of 21 residues. After removal of 5 bases from V and 7 bases from J, the junction contained 28 bases not matched to a gene. Germline lookup yields CDR1 MDHEN and CDR2 SYDVKM.

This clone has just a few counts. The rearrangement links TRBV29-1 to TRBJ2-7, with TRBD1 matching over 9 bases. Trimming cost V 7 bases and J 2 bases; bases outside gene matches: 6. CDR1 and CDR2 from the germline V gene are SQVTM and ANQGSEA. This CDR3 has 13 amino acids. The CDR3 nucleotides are TGCAGCGCGACGGGACAGGGAACCTACGAGCAGTACTTC. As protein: CSATGQGTYEQYF.

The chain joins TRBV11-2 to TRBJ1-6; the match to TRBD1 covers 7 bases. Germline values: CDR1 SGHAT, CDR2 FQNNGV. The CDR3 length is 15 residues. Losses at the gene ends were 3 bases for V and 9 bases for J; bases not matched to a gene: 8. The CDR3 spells CASSLRGQKGSPLHF. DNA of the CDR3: TGTGCCAGCAGCTTGCGGGGACAGAAAGGTTCACCCCTCCACTTT.

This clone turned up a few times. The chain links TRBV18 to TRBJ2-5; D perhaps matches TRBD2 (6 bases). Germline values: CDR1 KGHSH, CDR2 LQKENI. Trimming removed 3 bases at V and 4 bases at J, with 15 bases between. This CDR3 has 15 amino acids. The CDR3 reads CASSPEGLGPETQYF. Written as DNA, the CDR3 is TGTGCCAGCTCACCGGAGGGTTTGGGGCCAGAGACCCAGTACTTC.

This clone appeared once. CDR3 in amino acids: CASSPRGLAGEETQYF. CDR3 sequence (DNA): TGTGCCAGCAGCCCCCGGGGACTAGCGGGAGAAGAGACCCAGTACTTC. This rearrangement joins TRBV7-7 to TRBJ2-5; 14 nucleotides align to TRBD2. The germline V gene has CDR1 SSHAT and CDR2 FNYEAQ (reference sequence). The CDR3 runs 16 residues. After removal of 5 bases from V and 3 bases from J, the junction contained 5 bases not matched to a gene.

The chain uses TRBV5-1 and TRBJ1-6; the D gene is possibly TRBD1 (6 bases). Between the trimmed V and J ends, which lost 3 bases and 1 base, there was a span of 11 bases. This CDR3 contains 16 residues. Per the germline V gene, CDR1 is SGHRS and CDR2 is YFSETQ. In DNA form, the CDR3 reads TGCGCCAGCAGCTACGTACAGGGTTCCTATAATTCACCCCTCCACTTT. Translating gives CASSYVQGSYNSPLHF.

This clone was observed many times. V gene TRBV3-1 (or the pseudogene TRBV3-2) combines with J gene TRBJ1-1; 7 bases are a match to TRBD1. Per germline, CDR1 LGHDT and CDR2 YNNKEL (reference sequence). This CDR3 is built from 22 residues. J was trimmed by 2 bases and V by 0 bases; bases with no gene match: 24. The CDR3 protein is CASSQDTRQGKGTGPENTEAFF. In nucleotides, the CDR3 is TGTGCCAGCAGCCAAGATACGAGACAGGGTAAAGGGACGGGACCTGAAAACACTGAAGCTTTCTTT.

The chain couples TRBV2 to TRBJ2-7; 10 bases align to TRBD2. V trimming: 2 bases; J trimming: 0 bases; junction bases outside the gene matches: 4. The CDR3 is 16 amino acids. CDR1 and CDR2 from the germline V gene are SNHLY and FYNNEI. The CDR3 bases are TGTGCCAGCAGTGAACTAGCGGGAGCCTTCTCCTACGAGCAGTACTTC. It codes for CASSELAGAFSYEQYF.

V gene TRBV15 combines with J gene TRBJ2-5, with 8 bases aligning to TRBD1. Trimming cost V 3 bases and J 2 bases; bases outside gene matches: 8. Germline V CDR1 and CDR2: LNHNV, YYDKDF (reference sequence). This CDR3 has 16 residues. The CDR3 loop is CATSSGTGLTQETQYF. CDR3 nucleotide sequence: TGTGCCACCAGCAGCGGGACAGGACTTACTCAAGAGACCCAGTACTTC.

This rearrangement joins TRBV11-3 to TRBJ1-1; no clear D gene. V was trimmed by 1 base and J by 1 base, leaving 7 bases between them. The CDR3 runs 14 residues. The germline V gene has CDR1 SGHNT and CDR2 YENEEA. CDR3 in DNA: TGTGCCAGCAGCTTAGGGCGGGGGAACACTGAAGCTTTCTTT. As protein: CASSLGRGNTEAFF.

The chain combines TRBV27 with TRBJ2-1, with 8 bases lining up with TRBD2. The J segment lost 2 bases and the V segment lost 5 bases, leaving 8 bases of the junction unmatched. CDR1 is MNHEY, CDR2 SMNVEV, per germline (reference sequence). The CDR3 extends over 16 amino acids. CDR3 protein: CASSPRPAGAYNEQFF. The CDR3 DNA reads TGTGCCAGCAGTCCACGACCAGCGGGGGCCTACAATGAGCAGTTCTTC.

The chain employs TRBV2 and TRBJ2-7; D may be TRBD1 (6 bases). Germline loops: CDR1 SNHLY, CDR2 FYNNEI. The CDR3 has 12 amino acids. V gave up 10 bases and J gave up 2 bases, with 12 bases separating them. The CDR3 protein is CANRQVTYEQYF. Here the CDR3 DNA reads TGTGCCAATCGACAGGTGACCTACGAGCAGTACTTC.

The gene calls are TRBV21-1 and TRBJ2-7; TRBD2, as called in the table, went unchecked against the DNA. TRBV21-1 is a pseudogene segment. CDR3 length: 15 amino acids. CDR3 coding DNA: TGTGCCAGCAGCAACGGTTGCGGGGACTCCTACGAGCAGTACTTC. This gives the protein CASSNGCGDSYEQYF.

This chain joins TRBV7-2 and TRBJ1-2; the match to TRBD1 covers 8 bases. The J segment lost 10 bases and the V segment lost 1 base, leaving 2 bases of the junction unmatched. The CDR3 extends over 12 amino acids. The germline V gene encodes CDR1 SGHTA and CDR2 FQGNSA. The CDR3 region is CASSLGQGIYTF. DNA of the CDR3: TGTGCCAGCAGCTTAGGACAGGGGATCTACACCTTC.

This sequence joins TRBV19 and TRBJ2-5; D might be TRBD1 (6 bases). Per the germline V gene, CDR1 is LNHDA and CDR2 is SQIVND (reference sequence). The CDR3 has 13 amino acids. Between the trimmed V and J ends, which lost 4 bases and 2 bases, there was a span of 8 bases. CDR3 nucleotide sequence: TGTGCCAGTAGTAACAGGGCTCAAGAGACCCAGTACTTC. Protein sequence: CASSNRAQETQYF. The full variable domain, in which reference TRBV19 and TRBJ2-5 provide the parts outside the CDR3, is DGGITQSPKYLFRKEGQNVTLSCEQNLNHDAMYWYRQDPGQGLRLIYYSQIVNDFQKGDIAEGYSVSREKKESFPLTVTSAQKNPTAFYLCASSNRAQETQYFGPGTRLLVL.